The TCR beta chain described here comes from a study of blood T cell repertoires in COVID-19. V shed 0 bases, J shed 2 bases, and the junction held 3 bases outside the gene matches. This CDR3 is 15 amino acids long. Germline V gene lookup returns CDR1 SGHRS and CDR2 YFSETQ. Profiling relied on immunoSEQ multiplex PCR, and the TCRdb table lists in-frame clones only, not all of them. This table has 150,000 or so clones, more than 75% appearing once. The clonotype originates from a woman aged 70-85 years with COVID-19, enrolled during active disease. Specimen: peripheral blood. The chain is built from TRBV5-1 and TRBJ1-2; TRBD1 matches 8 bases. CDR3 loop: CASSLGTGWNYGYTF. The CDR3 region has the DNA TGCGCCAGCAGCTTGGGGACAGGGTGGAACTATGGCTACACCTTC.